This paragraph covers one T cell receptor beta chain sequence. Per germline, CDR1 MDHEN and CDR2 SYDVKM. Trimming shortened V by 8 bases and J by 7 bases, and 16 bases separated the two germline ends. CDR3 length: 13 residues. This sample was included in a study of Ad26.COV2.S vaccination and SARS-CoV-2 variants. In the study overall: Trial arm assignment for the donor was COV1001 Ad26.COV2.S. Dosing was one shot or two shots 56 days apart.

TCRdb's table, derived via immunoSEQ multiplex PCR, lists solely in-frame clones and lacks some. Among around 300,000 clones, around 90% were seen once, and the ten largest hold 5.5%. As to treatment: about 20 received Ad26.COV2.S at low or high dose, single or two shots; about 5 received placebo; per-sample allocation not given. On day 63 after the first injection, vaccine and placebo recipients gave samples. Specimen: peripheral blood, collected in a trial of Ad26.COV2.S vaccine versus placebo. V is TRBV28 and J is TRBJ2-3, with D perhaps TRBD1 (5 bases). The source of this sequence is a person aged 18-65 years who received the Ad26.COV2.S COVID-19 vaccine or a placebo. CDR3 residues: CASGTRGQYTQYF. The CDR3 DNA is TGTGCCAGCGGAACGAGAGGACAATATACGCAGTATTTT.